The 14 T cell receptor beta chains reported below all come from one sample, sequenced in a study of T cell repertoires in cytomegalovirus infection (dated by TCRdb to between 2018 and 2021). Sequenced on an Illumina HiSeq 1500. TCRdb applied fastp at Q25 and MiXCR to the public reads, then kept only in-frame beta chains. Rows merge per CDR3 protein into single entries with the most common DNA and genes. Present in this sample are under 250,000 distinct CDR3 sequences, about 7% of which were seen just once. The ten largest clones add up to under 7.5% of the sample. The sequenced sample was PBMCs. Receptors were obtained from a human donor in good health (CMV status not recorded). Some clones in this sample may be carry-over from other donors' samples.

This clonotype was seen at least ten times. The chain joins TRBV7-8 to TRBJ1-3; 7 positions match TRBD1. Trimming removed 4 bases from V and 2 bases from J; junction bases left unmatched: 8. The germline CDR1 and CDR2 sequences are SGHVS and FQNEAQ. There are 16 residues in the CDR3. This CDR3 reads CASSSKDRAPGNTIYF. The DNA for the CDR3 is TGTGCCAGCAGCTCGAAAGACAGGGCCCCTGGAAACACCATATATTTT.

This clonotype has at least ten counts. The rearrangement joins TRBV11-2 to TRBJ1-5; the match to TRBD1 covers 7 bases. The V gene end was trimmed by 5 bases and the J gene end by 2 bases; junction bases not matched to a gene: 12. The CDR3 runs to 17 residues. In germline, CDR1 is SGHAT, CDR2 FQNNGV. CDR3 nucleotides: TGTGCCAGCAGCGTCGACTACAGGGGCTCCGGCAATCAGCCCCAGCATTTT. Translating it yields CASSVDYRGSGNQPQHF.

This clonotype was detected ten times or more. The chain couples TRBV6-2 or TRBV6-3 to TRBJ1-1, with 8 bases matching TRBD1. Germline values: CDR1 MNHEY, CDR2 SVGEGT. V lost 2 bases, J lost 5 bases, and 10 bases stayed unmatched. The CDR3 runs 16 residues. The CDR3: CASSYPQGAFRTEAFF. The CDR3 region has the DNA TGTGCCAGCAGTTACCCCCAGGGGGCCTTTCGAACTGAAGCTTTCTTT.

Notes on this clonotype: This may arise from a read error, as a much more abundant clone is one base away. V gene TRBV12-3 or TRBV12-4 combines with J gene TRBJ2-2, with D unclear. CDR3 length: 12 residues. V was pared by 5 bases and J by 3 bases, with 4 bases between. The CDR3 nucleotides read TGTGCCAGCAGTCCCCACACCGGGGAGCTGTTTTTT. Amino acid sequence: CASSPHTGELFF.

This clonotype was seen more than once but under ten times. The chain is built from TRBV5-5 and TRBJ1-2, with 7 bases aligning to TRBD1. CDR1 and CDR2 (germline): SGHKS, YYEKEE (reference sequence). This CDR3 comprises 15 residues. The V and J ends lost 0 bases and 6 bases, in that order; junction bases with no gene match: 8. CDR3 sequence (DNA): TGTGCCAGCAGCTTGGTTAATCCCGGGACAGATGGCTACACCTTC. This codes for CASSLVNPGTDGYTF. The full variable domain, with the rest looked up from reference TRBV5-5 and TRBJ1-2, is DAGVTQSPTHLIKTRGQQVTLRCSPISGHKSVSWYQQVLGQGPQFIFQYYEKEERGRGNFPDRFSARQFPNYSSELNVNALLLGDSALYLCASSLVNPGTDGYTFGSGTRLTVV.

There are many counts of this clonotype. The chain combines TRBV10-3 with TRBJ2-7; TRBD1 aligns across 9 bases. The CDR3 is 15 amino acids. With V trimmed by 10 bases and J by 6 bases, 16 bases remained unmatched. Per germline, CDR1 ENHRY and CDR2 SYGVKD. CDR3 in amino acids: CATSFTGQGGGEQYF. The CDR3 nucleotides read TGTGCCACCTCTTTCACGGGACAGGGTGGCGGCGAGCAGTACTTC.

This clonotype was seen many times. V is TRBV29-1 and J is TRBJ2-7, with a weak D call TRBD1 (5 bases). V lost 6 bases to trimming and J lost 6 bases, with 15 bases between them. Germline assignment: CDR1 SQVTM and CDR2 ANQGSEA. The CDR3 totals 12 residues. CDR3 protein: CSVAQGSGEQYF. In DNA, the CDR3 is TGCAGCGTCGCGCAGGGTTCCGGCGAGCAGTACTTC.

This clonotype appeared many times. The CDR3 DNA follows: TGTGCCAGCAACCAAGACGGCAACTATGGCTACACCTTC. It is translated as CASNQDGNYGYTF. The V and J genes are TRBV7-2 and TRBJ1-2; D is unclear. The V end was cut by 7 bases, the J end by 2 bases, with 11 bases between. The CDR3 covers 13 residues. CDR1 is SGHTA, CDR2 FQGNSA, per germline.

This clonotype has ten or more counts. This rearrangement joins TRBV7-2 to TRBJ1-6; tentatively, D is TRBD1 (5 bases). With 2 bases removed from V and 6 bases from J, the gap between germline ends came to 14 bases. Per the germline V gene, CDR1 is SGHTA and CDR2 is FQGNSA. The CDR3 sequence is 16 residues long. The CDR3 DNA reads as TGTGCCAGCAGCTTAAACAACCAGGGTACTAATTCACCCCTCCACTTT. Residues: CASSLNNQGTNSPLHF.

This clonotype was seen many times. This chain joins TRBV7-9 and TRBJ1-1; D is ambiguous. Germline V lookup: CDR1 SEHNR, CDR2 FQNEAQ (reference sequence). V was clipped by 3 bases and J by 6 bases, with 11 bases between them. CDR3 length equals 13 residues. The CDR3, as DNA: TGTGCCAGCAGCTTTCGGTCGTACGCTGAAGCTTTCTTT. This sequence encodes CASSFRSYAEAFF.

This clonotype occurred many times. V gene TRBV2 combines with J gene TRBJ2-3, with no clear D. Trimming cost V 3 bases and J 1 base, with 5 bases left between them. CDR3 length: 13 amino acids. Per germline, CDR1 SNHLY and CDR2 FYNNEI. CDR3 DNA sequence: TGTGCCAGCAGTGAGGGCGGCACAGATACGCAGTATTTT. Its translation is CASSEGGTDTQYF.

This clonotype occurred many times. The chain carries TRBV7-2 and TRBJ2-7, with 8 bases lining up with TRBD2. The CDR3 extends over 16 amino acids. The ends lost 5 bases at V and 2 bases at J; junction bases unmatched: 11. Germline CDR1 and CDR2: SGHTA and FQGNSA. CDR3 residues: CASSPTQAGGPYEQYF. The CDR3 DNA sequence: TGTGCCAGCAGCCCTACCCAGGCGGGGGGCCCCTACGAGCAGTACTTC.

In its sample, this clonotype was seen a few times. V is TRBV20-1 and J is TRBJ1-4, with D unclear. CDR1 and CDR2 (germline): DFQATT, SNEGSKA (reference sequence). V was cut by 2 bases and J by 3 bases, with 16 bases left in between. The CDR3 totals 16 residues. The DNA of the CDR3 is TGCAGTGCTAGACATGACGGAGGGTACCCTAATGAAAAACTGTTTTTT. This gives the protein CSARHDGGYPNEKLFF.

There are many counts of this clonotype. The chain employs TRBV20-1 and TRBJ1-1; 10 bases map to TRBD1. The CDR3 runs to 13 residues. Germline assignment: CDR1 DFQATT and CDR2 SNEGSKA (reference sequence). The V segment lost 2 bases and the J segment 4 bases; nucleotides outside the gene matches: 1. The CDR3 reads CSARRQGATEAFF. The CDR3 nucleotides are TGCAGTGCTAGAAGACAGGGGGCCACTGAAGCTTTCTTT.